The entry that follows covers one T cell receptor beta chain sequence. The antigen is undetermined. Expressed TCRB transcripts were sequenced because the isolated RNA had all been reverse transcribed beforehand. Samples of naive, central memory and regulatory T cells yielded a mean of around 3.4 million reads. Clones were sequenced by immunoSEQ multiplex PCR, and TCRdb holds only the in-frame ones, with some missing. The sample has 310,000 or so clones, less than 9.5% seen once. The data were obtained in a study of beta chain features in type 1 diabetes. Findings and limits, study-wide: Reduced insertions and increased deletions marked VDJ junctions in type 1 diabetes patients.

There are 12 residues in the CDR3. Germline assignment: CDR1 SEHNR and CDR2 FQNEAQ (reference sequence). Trimming left V 6 bases short and J 4 bases short, with 10 bases between. The authors obtained over 95% purity in all sorted populations. The source is a woman younger than 35 in good health. Sequencing input: central memory CD4+ T cells from blood. The chain couples TRBV7-9 to TRBJ2-7; D might be TRBD1 (5 bases). The CDR3 bases are TGTGCCAGCAGTTTGACAGATTACGAGCAGTACTTC. It translates to CASSLTDYEQYF.